This is a list of T cell receptor beta chains from one sample in a study of cytomegalovirus exposure and HLA in healthy donors. The table came from immunoSEQ multiplex PCR; TCRdb's copy has only in-frame clones and leaves some out. This listing includes some 110,000 clones. The sequenced material came from PBMCs. All receptors derive from a man in his forties or fifties in good health and CMV-seropositive. Both conserved end residues are part of each CDR3. D genes are given only for firm matches. Where a row states a size, it is once, few, many or the class of an expanded clone; other rows omit it.

clone_size,j_call,v_call,d_call,cdr3_nt,cdr3_aa
NA,TRBJ2-7,TRBV10-1,TRBD1,TGCGCCAGCAGTGAACACAGGGGGCGACTTTCCCCTCTCGAGCAGTACTTC,CASSEHRGRLSPLEQYF
NA,TRBJ1-1,TRBV10-1,NA,TGCGCCAGCAGTGAGTCTCGGAGAATGAACACTGAAGCTTTCTTT,CASSESRRMNTEAFF
NA,TRBJ2-7,TRBV6-5,TRBD2,TGTGCCAGCAGGCAAGCGGGAGGGCCGGAGGAGCAGTACTTC,CASRQAGGPEEQYF
NA,TRBJ2-3,TRBV28,NA,TGTGCCAGCAGCCTGACTAACACAGATACGCAGTATTTT,CASSLTNTDTQYF
NA,TRBJ1-1,TRBV9,NA,TGTGCCAGCAGCGTAGAGGCAGGGGTGAACACTGAAGCTTTCTTT,CASSVEAGVNTEAFF
NA,TRBJ2-7,TRBV13,TRBD2,TGTGCCAGCAGCTCGGGGACTAGGTTCGAGCAGTACTTC,CASSSGTRFEQYF
NA,TRBJ2-1,TRBV7-2,TRBD2,TGTGCCAGCAGCCCCCTGACTAGCGGGAGAATTGGTGAGCAGTTCTTC,CASSPLTSGRIGEQFF
NA,TRBJ2-7,TRBV30,NA,TGTGCCTGGGCCCGACAGGAAGCCTACGAGCAGTACTTC,CAWARQEAYEQYF
NA,TRBJ2-7,TRBV4-1,TRBD2,TGCGCCAGCAGCCTGGGGCTAGCGGAGACCTACGAGCAGTACTTC,CASSLGLAETYEQYF
NA,TRBJ2-3,TRBV2,NA,TGTGCCAGCGGGGGCGTGGGCACAGATACGCAGTATTTT,CASGGVGTDTQYF
NA,TRBJ2-7,TRBV7-2,TRBD1,TGTGCCAGCAGCTTGGACAGGGGGTCGGGAGAGCAGTACTTC,CASSLDRGSGEQYF
NA,TRBJ2-1,TRBV6-1,TRBD2,TGTGCCAGCAGTGTTTCCGGGACTAGCGGGAAATATGAGCAGTTCTTC,CASSVSGTSGKYEQFF
NA,TRBJ2-7,TRBV28,TRBD2,TGTGCCAGCAGTTCAGCGGGAGGGCCGGTAAAAGAGCAGTACTTC,CASSSAGGPVKEQYF
NA,TRBJ2-1,TRBV5-1,TRBD1,TGCGCCAGCACGTCAGGGGGCTTCTATGAGCAGTTCTTC,CASTSGGFYEQFF
NA,TRBJ2-2,TRBV7-9,NA,TGTGCCAGCAGCTTACGAGCCGACACCGGGGAGCTGTTTTTT,CASSLRADTGELFF
NA,TRBJ1-5,TRBV14,NA,TGTGCCAGCAGCCCAGGGGCCAATCAGCCCCAGCATTTT,CASSPGANQPQHF
NA,TRBJ2-2,TRBV7-9,NA,TGTGCCAGCAGCCCCCCAGGAGGAAGCGGGGAGCTGTTTTTT,CASSPPGGSGELFF
NA,TRBJ2-7,TRBV6-5,NA,TGTGCCAGCAGTTACTCGACAGCCAGCTCCTACGAGCAGTACTTC,CASSYSTASSYEQYF
NA,TRBJ1-2,TRBV7-2,TRBD1,TGTGCCAGCAGTTCGTTCGGGACAGGGGGCACTAACTATGGCTACACCTTC,CASSSFGTGGTNYGYTF
NA,TRBJ2-7,TRBV5-5,TRBD2,TGTGCCAGCAGCCCGCTGACTAGCGGGAGCTCCTACGAGCAGTACTTC,CASSPLTSGSSYEQYF
NA,TRBJ2-1,TRBV7-3,TRBD2,TGTGCCAGCAGCTTAAGGGGGAGGGATGATGAGCAGTTCTTC,CASSLRGRDDEQFF
NA,TRBJ2-7,TRBV5-8,TRBD1,TGTGCCAGCAGCTTCAGGGGGATGAACGAGCAGTACTTC,CASSFRGMNEQYF
NA,TRBJ2-3,TRBV7-6,TRBD1,TGTGCCAGCAGCCTCAACACCGGGACAGGGACAGATACGCAGTATTTT,CASSLNTGTGTDTQYF
NA,TRBJ2-7,TRBV28,TRBD1,TGTGCCAGCAGTAAACCGACAGGGATCGACGAGCAGTACTTC,CASSKPTGIDEQYF
NA,TRBJ2-5,TRBV7-9,TRBD1,TGTGCCAGCAGCCCCTCCCTGACAGGGCCCTGGGAGACCCAGTACTTC,CASSPSLTGPWETQYF
NA,TRBJ1-3,TRBV14,NA,TGTGCCAGCCCTTTATACATATATTTT,CASPLYIYF
NA,TRBJ2-3,TRBV5-1,TRBD2,TGCGCCAGCAGCTTGCCCTCGGCGGGAGCGGGCACAGATACGCAGTATTTT,CASSLPSAGAGTDTQYF
NA,TRBJ2-5,TRBV19,TRBD1,TGTGCCAGTAGCCCAGGACAGGGCCGCCGAGAGACCCAGTACTTC,CASSPGQGRRETQYF
NA,TRBJ1-2,TRBV19,TRBD1,TGTGCCAGTACCCCCAAGGGGGCGAAAGGCTACACCTTC,CASTPKGAKGYTF
NA,TRBJ2-1,TRBV28,TRBD1,TGTGCCAGTGACAGGGGTAGGTTCACTGAGCAGTTCTTC,CASDRGRFTEQFF
NA,TRBJ1-1,TRBV28,TRBD1,TGTGCCAGCAGTCTTATAGGGACAGGGGGGTCGCGGGTTACTGAAGCTTTCTTT,CASSLIGTGGSRVTEAFF
large,TRBJ2-7,TRBV28,TRBD1,TGTGCCAGCAGGCCGGGACAGGGGGCTGGCTACGAGCAGTACTTC,CASRPGQGAGYEQYF
NA,TRBJ2-3,TRBV9,NA,TGTGCCAGCAGCGTAGTCCTCAGCACAGATACGCAGTATTTT,CASSVVLSTDTQYF
NA,TRBJ2-3,TRBV28,TRBD1,TGTGCCAGCAGTGGCCGGGACAGGGGACGACTAGATACGCAGTATTTT,CASSGRDRGRLDTQYF
NA,TRBJ2-7,TRBV11-1,TRBD2,TGTGCCAGCAGCTTAGAGGTGACTAGCGCTGACGAGCAGTACTTC,CASSLEVTSADEQYF
NA,TRBJ1-5,TRBV4-3,NA,TGCGCCAGCAGCCAACTACACAGGGTGGGTCAGCCCCAGCATTTT,CASSQLHRVGQPQHF
NA,TRBJ1-1,TRBV10-1,TRBD1,TGCGCCAGCAGTGAAACTACAGGGGGTAGGGAAGCTTTCTTT,CASSETTGGREAFF
NA,TRBJ1-1,TRBV27,NA,TGTGCCAGCAGGGGCGAAATGGAAGCTTTCTTT,CASRGEMEAFF
NA,TRBJ2-3,TRBV28,NA,TGTGCCAGCAGTCCCCCGGAGTGGGAGGTGGCAGATACGCAGTATTTT,CASSPPEWEVADTQYF
NA,TRBJ1-2,TRBV5-4,NA,TGTGCCAGCAGCTTGGTAGGCGCAGGGCTCAATGGCTACACCTTC,CASSLVGAGLNGYTF
NA,TRBJ1-2,TRBV14,NA,TGTGCCAGCAGCCAAGTAGTGGGACTTTTCTATGGCTACACCTTC,CASSQVVGLFYGYTF
NA,TRBJ2-1,TRBV29-1,NA,TGCAGCGTTGAGGGTGACTCCGTCGGGTACAATGAGCAGTTCTTC,CSVEGDSVGYNEQFF
NA,TRBJ2-2,TRBV5-1,TRBD2,TGCGCCAGCAGCTCACTAGCGGGAGTGATCGGGGAGCTGTTTTTT,CASSSLAGVIGELFF
NA,TRBJ2-3,TRBV6-5,TRBD2,TGTGCCAGCAGTTACATGGCTAGCGGGGCCAATACGCAGTATTTT,CASSYMASGANTQYF
NA,TRBJ2-1,TRBV2,NA,TGTGCCAGCAACGCCGACAGGTATAGTTACAATGAGCAGTTCTTC,CASNADRYSYNEQFF
NA,TRBJ1-1,TRBV6-6,TRBD1,TGTGCCAGCCCTAGCCCTCTCCGGACAGGTAACACTGAAGCTTTCTTT,CASPSPLRTGNTEAFF
NA,TRBJ1-1,TRBV6-1,TRBD1,TGTGCCAGCAGTACAACAGGGGCGGGGACTGAAGCTTTCTTT,CASSTTGAGTEAFF
NA,TRBJ2-3,TRBV11-2,NA,TGTGCCAGCAGCTTAGTACTAGTACCTACGCAGTATTTT,CASSLVLVPTQYF
NA,TRBJ1-1,TRBV19,NA,TGTGCCAGTAGTTTCTGGGGGGGCACTGAAGCCTTCTTT,CASSFWGGTEAFF
NA,TRBJ2-1,TRBV1,NA,TGCACCAGCAGCCAGAATAGCGTAACGTACAATGAGCAGTTCTTC,CTSSQNSVTYNEQFF
NA,TRBJ1-4,TRBV28,TRBD1,TGTGCCAGCAGTTTGGGACAGGTTAATGAAAAACTGTTTTTT,CASSLGQVNEKLFF
NA,TRBJ1-6,TRBV5-1,NA,TGCGCCAGCAGCTTGATGCAGAACTCCTATAATTCACCCCTCCACTTT,CASSLMQNSYNSPLHF
NA,TRBJ1-1,TRBV18,TRBD1,TGTGCCAGCTCCGTGGGACAGCAGAACACTGAAGCTTTCTTT,CASSVGQQNTEAFF
NA,TRBJ1-5,TRBV19,NA,TGTGCCAGTAGTATAGGTCAGAATTATCAGCCCCAGCATTTT,CASSIGQNYQPQHF
NA,TRBJ1-2,TRBV29-1,NA,TGCAGCGTCCCCACAGGGACGGGCGATGGCTACACCTTC,CSVPTGTGDGYTF
NA,TRBJ2-1,TRBV18,TRBD2,TGTGCCAGCTCACCACCTACCCTAGCGGGAGTAAGTAGGCGTGAGCAGTTCTTC,CASSPPTLAGVSRREQFF
NA,TRBJ2-3,TRBV5-1,NA,TGCGCCAGCAGCTTGGTTCCGGGAGATACGCAGTATTTT,CASSLVPGDTQYF
NA,TRBJ2-2,TRBV5-1,TRBD2,TGCGCCAGCAGCTGGGACGGGAGGGCGAGCACCGGGGAGCTGTTTTTT,CASSWDGRASTGELFF
NA,TRBJ2-7,TRBV5-4,TRBD2,TGTGCCAGCAGCCGGGGACTAGCGGGGGAGTCGGAGTACTTC,CASSRGLAGESEYF
NA,TRBJ2-1,TRBV19,TRBD1,TGTGCCAGTAGTACCGGACAGGGGAGCTACAATGAGCAGTTCTTC,CASSTGQGSYNEQFF